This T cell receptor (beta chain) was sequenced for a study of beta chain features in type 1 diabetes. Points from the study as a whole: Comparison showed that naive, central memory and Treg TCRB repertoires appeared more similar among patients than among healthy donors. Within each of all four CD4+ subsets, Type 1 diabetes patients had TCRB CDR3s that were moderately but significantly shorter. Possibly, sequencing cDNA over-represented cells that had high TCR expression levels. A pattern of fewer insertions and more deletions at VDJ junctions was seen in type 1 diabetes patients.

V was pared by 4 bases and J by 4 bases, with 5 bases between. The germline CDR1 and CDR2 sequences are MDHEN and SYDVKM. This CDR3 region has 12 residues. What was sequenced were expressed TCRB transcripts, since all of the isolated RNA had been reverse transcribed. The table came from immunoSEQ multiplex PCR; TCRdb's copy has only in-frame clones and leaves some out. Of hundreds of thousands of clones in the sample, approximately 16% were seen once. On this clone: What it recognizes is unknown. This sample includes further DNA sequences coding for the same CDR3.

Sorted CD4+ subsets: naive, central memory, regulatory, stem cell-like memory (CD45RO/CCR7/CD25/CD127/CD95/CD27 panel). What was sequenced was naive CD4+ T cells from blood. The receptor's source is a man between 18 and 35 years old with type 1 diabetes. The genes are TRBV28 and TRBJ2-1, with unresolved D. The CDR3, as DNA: TGTGCCAGCAGTTCCCGGTACAATGAGCAGTTCTTC. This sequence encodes CASSSRYNEQFF.